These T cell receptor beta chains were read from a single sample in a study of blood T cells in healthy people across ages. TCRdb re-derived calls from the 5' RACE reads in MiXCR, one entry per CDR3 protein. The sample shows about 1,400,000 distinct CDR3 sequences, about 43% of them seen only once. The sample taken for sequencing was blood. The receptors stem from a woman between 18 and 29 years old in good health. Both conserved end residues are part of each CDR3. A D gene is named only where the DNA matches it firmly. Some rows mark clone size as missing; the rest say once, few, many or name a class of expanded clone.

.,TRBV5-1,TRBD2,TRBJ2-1,CASRSTGTSGGVNEQFF,TGCGCCAGCAGATCGACGGGGACTAGCGGGGGGGTTAATGAGCAGTTCTTC
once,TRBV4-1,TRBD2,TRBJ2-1,CASILDPSGEQFF,TGCGCCAGCATCCTCGATCCTAGCGGTGAGCAGTTCTTC
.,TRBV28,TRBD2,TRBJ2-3,CASSSPGGGATDTQYF,TGTGCCAGCAGTTCCCCGGGCGGGGGGGCAACAGATACGCAGTATTTT
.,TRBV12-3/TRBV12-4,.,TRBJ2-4,CASSFGRTGVQNIQYF,TGTGCCAGCAGTTTTGGGCGGACGGGGGTTCAAAACATTCAGTACTTC
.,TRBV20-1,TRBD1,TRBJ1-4,CSAMRDSRTNEKLFF,TGCAGTGCTATGAGGGACAGCCGAACTAATGAAAAACTGTTTTTT
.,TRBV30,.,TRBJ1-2,CAWSLEGGNYGYTF,TGTGCCTGGAGTCTGGAGGGAGGCAACTATGGCTACACCTTC
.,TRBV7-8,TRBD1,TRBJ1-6,CASSSNRGGSPLHF,TGTGCCAGCAGCTCTAACAGGGGTGGATCACCCCTCCACTTT
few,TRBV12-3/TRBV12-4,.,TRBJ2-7,CASSLAGNPYEQYF,TGTGCCAGCAGTTTGGCGGGGAACCCCTACGAGCAGTACTTC
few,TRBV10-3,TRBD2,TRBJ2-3,CAISRGTSGGDSTDTQYF,TGTGCCATCAGTCGTGGGACTAGCGGGGGGGATAGCACAGATACGCAGTATTTT
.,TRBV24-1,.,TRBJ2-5,CATSRSKNNEQYF,TGTGCCACCAGTCGGTCTAAGAACAATGAGCAGTACTTC
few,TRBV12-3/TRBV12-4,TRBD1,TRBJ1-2,CASSTQDRFYGYTF,TGTGCCAGCAGTACCCAGGACAGGTTCTATGGCTACACCTTC
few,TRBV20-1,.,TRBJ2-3,CSARLGHTTDTQYF,TGCAGTGCTAGATTGGGTCACACCACAGATACGCAGTATTTT
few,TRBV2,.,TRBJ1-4,CASNVQAWGEKLFF,TGTGCCAGCAATGTTCAGGCCTGGGGGGAAAAACTGTTTTTT
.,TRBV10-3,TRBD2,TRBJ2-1,CAISDGPSGGYNEQFF,TGTGCCATCAGTGACGGCCCTAGCGGGGGATACAATGAGCAGTTCTTC
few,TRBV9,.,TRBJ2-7,CASSVGPIYEQYF,TGTGCCAGCAGCGTAGGACCGATCTACGAGCAGTACTTC
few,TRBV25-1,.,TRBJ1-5,CASSEGAPYQPQHF,TGTGCCAGCAGTGAAGGGGCTCCATATCAGCCCCAGCATTTT
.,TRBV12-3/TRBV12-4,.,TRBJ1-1,CASTLQVTEGEAFF,TGTGCCAGCACATTACAGGTTACCGAGGGTGAAGCTTTCTTT
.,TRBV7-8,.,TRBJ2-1,CASSPVGLNQETQFF,TGTGCCAGCAGCCCAGTGGGACTGAACCAAGAGACCCAGTTCTTC
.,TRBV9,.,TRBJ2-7,CASSVGGTPSYEQYF,TGTGCCAGCAGCGTTGGGGGAACACCCTCCTACGAGCAGTACTTC
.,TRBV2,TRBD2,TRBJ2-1,CASKTGGTNEQFF,TGTGCCTCCAAGACGGGGGGTACCAATGAGCAGTTCTTC